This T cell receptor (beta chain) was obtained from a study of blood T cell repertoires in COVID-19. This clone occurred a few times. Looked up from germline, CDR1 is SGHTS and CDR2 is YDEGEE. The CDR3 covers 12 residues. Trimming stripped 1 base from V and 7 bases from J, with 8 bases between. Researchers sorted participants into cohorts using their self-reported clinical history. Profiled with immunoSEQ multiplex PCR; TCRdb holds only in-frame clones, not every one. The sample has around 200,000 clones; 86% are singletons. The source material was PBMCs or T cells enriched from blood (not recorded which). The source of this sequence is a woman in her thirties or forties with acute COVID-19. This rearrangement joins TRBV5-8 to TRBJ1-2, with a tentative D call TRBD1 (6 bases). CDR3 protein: CASSLTGSGYTF. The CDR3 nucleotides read TGTGCCAGCAGCTTGACAGGGAGTGGCTACACCTTC.